The 14 T cell receptor beta chains below were found in one sample sequenced in a study of blood T cell repertoires in COVID-19. The assay was immunoSEQ multiplex PCR, and TCRdb's table has in-frame clones only and misses some. Found here are tens of thousands of clones, more than 90% of them singletons; the top ten hold 3.1%. The sample taken for sequencing was peripheral blood. All receptors come from a human donor in a cohort sampled during active COVID-19.

V and J are TRBV24-1 and TRBJ1-5; D gene unclear. CDR3 length: 13 amino acids. V was clipped by 10 bases and J by 2 bases, with 11 bases between them. Germline lookup yields CDR1 KGHDR and CDR2 SFDVKD. DNA of the CDR3: TGTGCCACTGGAGGTTCGGGCAATCAGCCCCAGCATTTT. Its protein product is CATGGSGNQPQHF.

This chain links TRBV15 with TRBJ1-4; a possible D gene is TRBD1 (5 bases). CDR3 length equals 12 residues. Trimming stripped 7 bases from V and 4 bases from J, with 7 bases between. CDR1 and CDR2 from the germline V gene are LNHNV and YYDKDF (reference sequence). The CDR3 here is CATTGINEKLFF. In DNA, the CDR3 is TGTGCCACCACAGGGATTAATGAAAAACTGTTTTTT.

In DNA form, the CDR3 reads TGTGCCAGCAGCCAAGTGACAGAGGCGGGGGCGGTCAATCAGCCCCAGCATTTT. The encoded protein is CASSQVTEAGAVNQPQHF. V gene TRBV4-2 combines with J gene TRBJ1-5; maybe TRBD1 (6 bases). This CDR3 has 18 residues. V was trimmed by 1 base and J by 3 bases, leaving 19 bases between them. Germline values: CDR1 LGHNA, CDR2 YNFKEQ.

The chain couples TRBV6-6 to TRBJ2-4, with D perhaps matching TRBD2 (5 bases). In germline, CDR1 is MNHNY, CDR2 SVGAGI (reference sequence). V was cut by 2 bases and J by 8 bases, with 13 bases left in between. The CDR3 runs to 14 residues. The DNA of the CDR3 is TGTGCCAGCAGTTACGAAGGGTCCGGGGACATTCAGTACTTC. Translated, it gives CASSYEGSGDIQYF.

This clone came up once. The V and J genes are TRBV19 and TRBJ1-5; no clear D. This CDR3 has 16 residues. With 5 bases removed from V and 0 bases from J, the gap between germline ends came to 14 bases. Germline CDR1 and CDR2: LNHDA and SQIVND (reference sequence). The CDR3, as DNA: TGTGCCAGTAGTTTCAGACTGTGGAATAGCAATCAGCCCCAGCATTTT. This encodes CASSFRLWNSNQPQHF.

The CDR3 loop is CASGLHGDRDPPGYTF. As DNA, the CDR3 is TGCGCCAGCGGCCTCCATGGGGACAGGGATCCCCCTGGCTACACCTTC. The chain carries TRBV10-2 and TRBJ1-2, with 9 bases identical to TRBD1. Trimming at V came to 8 bases and at J to 7 bases, leaving 17 bases not matched to a gene. The germline V gene encodes CDR1 WSHSY and CDR2 SAAADI. The CDR3 spans 16 residues.

This chain connects TRBV19 to TRBJ2-7, with 7 bases that match TRBD2. The V and J ends lost 11 bases and 6 bases, in that order; junction bases with no gene match: 4. The CDR3 runs 10 residues. CDR1 is LNHDA, CDR2 SQIVND, per germline (reference sequence). The CDR3 region has the DNA TGTGCCTCCGGCGGGGGCGAGCAGTACTTC. Protein sequence: CASGGGEQYF. The variable domain in full, completed from reference TRBV19 and TRBJ2-7, reads DGGITQSPKYLFRKEGQNVTLSCEQNLNHDAMYWYRQDPGQGLRLIYYSQIVNDFQKGDIAEGYSVSREKKESFPLTVTSAQKNPTAFYLCASGGGEQYFGPGTRLTVT.

The V and J genes are TRBV6-5 and TRBJ1-2, with a weak D call TRBD1 (5 bases). The CDR3 spans 11 residues. The V gene lost 7 bases and the J gene lost 8 bases, with 11 bases spanning the gap. The germline V gene has CDR1 MNHEY and CDR2 SVGAGI. Here the CDR3 DNA reads TGTGCCAGCACCCAGGGTGAGGGCTACACCTTC. Amino acid sequence: CASTQGEGYTF.

V is TRBV6-6 and J is TRBJ2-5; no firm D call. V shed 2 bases and J shed 0 bases, with 7 bases lying between them. The length of the CDR3 is 14 residues. Germline assignment: CDR1 MNHNY and CDR2 SVGAGI (reference sequence). The CDR3 reads CASSYVAYQETQYF. The CDR3 DNA sequence: TGTGCCAGCAGTTACGTCGCGTACCAAGAGACCCAGTACTTC.

V and J are TRBV9 and TRBJ1-2; 9 bases fit TRBD1. V lost 5 bases and J lost 6; bases outside the gene matches: 5. The CDR3 extends over 13 amino acids. Germline CDR1 and CDR2: SGDLS and YYNGEE. In DNA form, the CDR3 reads TGTGCCAGCAGACCCACAGGGGGCCATGGCTACACCTTC. It codes for CASRPTGGHGYTF.

V gene TRBV4-3 combines with J gene TRBJ1-2, with no clear D. V shed 5 bases and J shed 4 bases, with 17 bases lying between them. This CDR3 is built from 15 residues. CDR1 and CDR2 from the germline V gene are LGHNA and YSLEER. For the CDR3, the DNA is TGCGCCAGCAGCTACAGTCTGAGTGACGGCTATGGCTACACCTTC. This translates into CASSYSLSDGYGYTF.

The chain couples TRBV6-2 or TRBV6-3 to TRBJ1-1; no clear D. Germline V gene sequence: CDR1 MNHEY, CDR2 SVGEGT. The V and J ends lost 5 bases and 1 base respectively, with 17 bases between them. The CDR3 is made up of 16 amino acids. CDR3 nucleotides: TGTGCCAGCAGTCCCCTTTTAGCCCGAGCGAACACTGAAGCTTTCTTT. Its protein is CASSPLLARANTEAFF.

J is TRBJ2-3 and V is TRBV3-1 (or the pseudogene TRBV3-2); D possibly corresponds to TRBD1 (6 bases). The germline CDR1 and CDR2 sequences are LGHDT and YNNKEL (reference sequence). Trimming shortened V by 5 bases and J by 5 bases, and 14 bases separated the two germline ends. The CDR3 is 14 amino acids. The CDR3 DNA reads as TGTGCCAGCAGCATCTCAGGGGCGGTAGATACGCAGTATTTT. Its translation is CASSISGAVDTQYF.

The V gene is TRBV4-3, the J gene TRBJ2-1; a possible D gene is TRBD2 (6 bases). The CDR3 contains 13 residues. Germline V gene sequence: CDR1 LGHNA, CDR2 YSLEER. The ends were cut back, 1 base at V and 10 bases at J, with 11 bases in the middle. CDR3 protein: CASSQGQGGEQFF. In DNA, the CDR3 is TGCGCCAGCAGCCAAGGACAAGGAGGGGAGCAGTTCTTC.